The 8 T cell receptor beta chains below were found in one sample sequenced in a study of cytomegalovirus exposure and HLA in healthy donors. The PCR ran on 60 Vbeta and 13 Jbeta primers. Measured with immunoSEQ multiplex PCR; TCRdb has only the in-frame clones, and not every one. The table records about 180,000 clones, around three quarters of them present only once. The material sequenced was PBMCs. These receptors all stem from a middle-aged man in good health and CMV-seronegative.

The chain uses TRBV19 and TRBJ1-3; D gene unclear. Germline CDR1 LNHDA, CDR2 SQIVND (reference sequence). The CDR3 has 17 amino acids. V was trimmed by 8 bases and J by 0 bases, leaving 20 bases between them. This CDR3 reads CASRPSLGPSSGNTIYF. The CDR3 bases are TGTGCCAGTCGCCCCTCACTAGGACCGAGCTCTGGAAACACCATATATTTT.

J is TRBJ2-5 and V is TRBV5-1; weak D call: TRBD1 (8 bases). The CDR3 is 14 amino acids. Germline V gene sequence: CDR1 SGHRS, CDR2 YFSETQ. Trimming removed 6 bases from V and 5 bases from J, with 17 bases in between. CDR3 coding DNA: TGCGCCAGCACCTGGACAGGGAGGGAGGAGACCCAGTACTTC. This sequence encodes CASTWTGREETQYF.

Written as DNA, the CDR3 is TGCAGCGTTGACACCGGGGGCCGGACTAGCGGGAGGCGGGCAGATACGCAGTATTTT. It yields the protein CSVDTGGRTSGRRADTQYF. V usage is TRBV29-1 and J usage is TRBJ2-3, with TRBD2 matching 14 bases. This CDR3 spans 19 amino acids. V was pared by 3 bases and J by 4 bases, with 15 bases of the junction left unmatched. Germline CDR1 reads SQVTM; CDR2 reads ANQGSEA.

Written as DNA, the CDR3 is TGTGCCAGCAGCTTACCGCCGGACAATGAGCAGTTCTTC. Translation gives CASSLPPDNEQFF. V is TRBV5-4 and J is TRBJ2-1; D is undetermined. V lost 2 bases and J lost 5, with 8 bases in between. Germline V lookup: CDR1 SGHNT, CDR2 YYREEE (reference sequence). The CDR3 runs to 13 residues.

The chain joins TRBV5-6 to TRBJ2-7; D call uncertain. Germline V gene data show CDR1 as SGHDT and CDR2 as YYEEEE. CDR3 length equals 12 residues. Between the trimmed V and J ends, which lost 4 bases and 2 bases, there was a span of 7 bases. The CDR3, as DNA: TGTGCCAGCAGCCAGTACACCTACGAGCAGTACTTC. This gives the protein CASSQYTYEQYF.

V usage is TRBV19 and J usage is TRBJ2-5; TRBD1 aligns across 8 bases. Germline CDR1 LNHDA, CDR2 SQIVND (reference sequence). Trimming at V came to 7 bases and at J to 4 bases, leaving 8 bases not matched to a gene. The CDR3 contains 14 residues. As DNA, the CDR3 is TGTGCCAGTAACCTCAGGGGGCTTGGAGAGACCCAGTACTTC. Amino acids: CASNLRGLGETQYF. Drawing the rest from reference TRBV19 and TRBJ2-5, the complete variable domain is DGGITQSPKYLFRKEGQNVTLSCEQNLNHDAMYWYRQDPGQGLRLIYYSQIVNDFQKGDIAEGYSVSREKKESFPLTVTSAQKNPTAFYLCASNLRGLGETQYFGPGTRLLVL.

CDR3 in DNA: TGTGCCAGCAGCCGAGCTGGGGGCATCCAGGGAAACGAGCAGTACTTC. It codes for CASSRAGGIQGNEQYF. This chain connects TRBV5-4 to TRBJ2-7; possible D gene TRBD1, 6 bases. The V and J ends lost 4 bases and 5 bases respectively, with 22 bases between them. CDR1 SGHNT and CDR2 YYREEE come from the germline V gene (reference sequence). The CDR3 runs to 16 residues.

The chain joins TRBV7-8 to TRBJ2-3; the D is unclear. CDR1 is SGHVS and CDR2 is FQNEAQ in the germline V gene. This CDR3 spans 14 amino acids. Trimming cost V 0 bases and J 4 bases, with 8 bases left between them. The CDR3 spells CASSLAIVADTQYF. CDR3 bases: TGTGCCAGCAGCTTAGCGATAGTGGCAGATACGCAGTATTTT.